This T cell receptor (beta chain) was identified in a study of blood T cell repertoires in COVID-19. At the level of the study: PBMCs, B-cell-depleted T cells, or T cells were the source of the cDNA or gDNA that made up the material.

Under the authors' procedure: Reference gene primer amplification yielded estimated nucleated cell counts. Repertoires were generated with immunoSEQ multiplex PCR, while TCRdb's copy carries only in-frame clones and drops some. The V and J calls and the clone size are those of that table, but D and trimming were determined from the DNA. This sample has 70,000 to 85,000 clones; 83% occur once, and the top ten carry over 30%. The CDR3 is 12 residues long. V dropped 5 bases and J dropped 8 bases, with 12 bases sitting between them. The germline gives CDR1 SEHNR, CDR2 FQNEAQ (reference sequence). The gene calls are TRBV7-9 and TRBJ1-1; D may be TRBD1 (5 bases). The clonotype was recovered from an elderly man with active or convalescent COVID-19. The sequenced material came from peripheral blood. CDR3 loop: CASSQSGLEAFF. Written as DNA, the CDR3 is TGTGCCAGCAGCCAATCGGGACTGGAAGCTTTCTTT. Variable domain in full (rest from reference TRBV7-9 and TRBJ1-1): DTGVSQNPRHKITKRGQNVTFRCDPISEHNRLYWYRQTLGQGPEFLTYFQNEAQLEKSRLLSDRFSAERPKGSFSTLEIQRTEQGDSAMYLCASSQSGLEAFFGQGTRLTVV.